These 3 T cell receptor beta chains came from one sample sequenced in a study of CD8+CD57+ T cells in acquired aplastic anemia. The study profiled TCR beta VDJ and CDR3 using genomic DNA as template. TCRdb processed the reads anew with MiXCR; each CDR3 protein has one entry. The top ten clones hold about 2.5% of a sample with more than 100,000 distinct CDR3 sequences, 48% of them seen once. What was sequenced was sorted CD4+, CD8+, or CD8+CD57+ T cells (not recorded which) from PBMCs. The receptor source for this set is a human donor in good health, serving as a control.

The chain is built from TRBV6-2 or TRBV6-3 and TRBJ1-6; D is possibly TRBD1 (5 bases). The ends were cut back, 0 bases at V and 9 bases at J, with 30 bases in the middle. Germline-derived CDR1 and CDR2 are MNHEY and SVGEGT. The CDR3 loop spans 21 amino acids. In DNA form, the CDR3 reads TGTGCCAGCAGTTACTCCCATCCCCCCGGGCGGCAGGGCTCCCGGGGTTCACCCCTCCACTTT. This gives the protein CASSYSHPPGRQGSRGSPLHF.

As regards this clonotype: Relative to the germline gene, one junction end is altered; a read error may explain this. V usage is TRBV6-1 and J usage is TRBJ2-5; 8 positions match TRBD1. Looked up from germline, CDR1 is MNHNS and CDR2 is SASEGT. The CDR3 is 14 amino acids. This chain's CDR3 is CVSRGTGGGGTQYF. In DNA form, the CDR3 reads TGTGTCAGCAGGGGGACAGGAGGGGGAGGGACCCAGTACTTC.

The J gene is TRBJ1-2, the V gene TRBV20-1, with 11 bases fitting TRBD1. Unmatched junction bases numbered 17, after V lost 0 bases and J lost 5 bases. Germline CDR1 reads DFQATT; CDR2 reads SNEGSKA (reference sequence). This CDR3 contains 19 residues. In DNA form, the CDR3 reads TGCAGTGCTAGAGACCCGAGGCGCGGACAGGGGGCTTTGGGGTATGGCTACACCTTC. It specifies CSARDPRRGQGALGYGYTF.